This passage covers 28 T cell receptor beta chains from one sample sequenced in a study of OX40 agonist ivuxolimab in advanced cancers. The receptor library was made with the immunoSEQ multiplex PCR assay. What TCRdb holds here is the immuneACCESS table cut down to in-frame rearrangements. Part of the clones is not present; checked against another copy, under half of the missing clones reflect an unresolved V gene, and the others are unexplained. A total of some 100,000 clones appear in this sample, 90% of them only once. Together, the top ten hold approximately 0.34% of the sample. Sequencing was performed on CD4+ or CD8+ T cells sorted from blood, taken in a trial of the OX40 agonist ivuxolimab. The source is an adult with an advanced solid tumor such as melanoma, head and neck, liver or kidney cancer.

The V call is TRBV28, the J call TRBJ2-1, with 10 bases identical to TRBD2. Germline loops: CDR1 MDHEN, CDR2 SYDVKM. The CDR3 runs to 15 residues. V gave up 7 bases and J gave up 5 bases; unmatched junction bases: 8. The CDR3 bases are TGTGCCAGCACCCAAGCGGGAGGGCCGAACAATGAGCAGTTCTTC. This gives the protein CASTQAGGPNNEQFF.

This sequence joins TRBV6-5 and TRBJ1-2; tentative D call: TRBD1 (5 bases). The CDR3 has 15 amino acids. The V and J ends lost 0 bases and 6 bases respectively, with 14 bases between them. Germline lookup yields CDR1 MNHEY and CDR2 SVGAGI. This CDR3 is CASSYSISGNDGYTF. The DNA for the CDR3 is TGTGCCAGCAGTTACTCGATCTCAGGGAACGATGGCTACACCTTC.

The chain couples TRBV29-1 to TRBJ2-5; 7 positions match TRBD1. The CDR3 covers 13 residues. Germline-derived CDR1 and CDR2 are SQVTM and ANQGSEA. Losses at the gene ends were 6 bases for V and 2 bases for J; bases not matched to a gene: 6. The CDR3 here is CSVEGQLQETQYF. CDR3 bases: TGCAGCGTCGAGGGACAGTTGCAAGAGACCCAGTACTTC.

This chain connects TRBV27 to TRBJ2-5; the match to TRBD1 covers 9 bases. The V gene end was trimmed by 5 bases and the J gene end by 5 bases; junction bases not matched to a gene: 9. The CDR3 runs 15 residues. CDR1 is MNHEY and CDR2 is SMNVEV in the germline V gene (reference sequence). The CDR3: CASSKDRGVYETQYF. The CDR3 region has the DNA TGTGCCAGCAGTAAAGACAGGGGGGTTTACGAGACCCAGTACTTC.

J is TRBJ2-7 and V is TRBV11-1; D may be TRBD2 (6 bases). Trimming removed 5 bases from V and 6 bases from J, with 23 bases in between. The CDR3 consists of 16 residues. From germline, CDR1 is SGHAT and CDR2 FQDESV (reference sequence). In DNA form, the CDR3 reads TGTGCCAGCAGCCGGCCCGGGAGCCCGAAGGAGCGCGAGCAGTACTTC. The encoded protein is CASSRPGSPKEREQYF.

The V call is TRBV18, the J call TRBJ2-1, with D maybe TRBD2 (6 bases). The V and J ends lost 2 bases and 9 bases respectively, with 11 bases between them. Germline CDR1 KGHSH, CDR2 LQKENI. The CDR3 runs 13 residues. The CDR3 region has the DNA TGTGCCAGCTCACCAGGGCTAGCGAGTGAGCAGTTCTTC. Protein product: CASSPGLASEQFF. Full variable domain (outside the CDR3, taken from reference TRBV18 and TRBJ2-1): NAGVMQNPRHLVRRRGQEARLRCSPMKGHSHVYWYRQLPEEGLKFMVYLQKENIIDESGMPKERFSAEFPKEGPSILRIQQVVRGDSAAYFCASSPGLASEQFFGPGTRLTVL.

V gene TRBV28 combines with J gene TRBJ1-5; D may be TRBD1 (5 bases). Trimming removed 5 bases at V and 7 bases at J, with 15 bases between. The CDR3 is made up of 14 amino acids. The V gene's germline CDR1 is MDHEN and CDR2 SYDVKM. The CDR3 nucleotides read TGTGCCAGCAGTCTCTTGGGGGAGGACCAGCCCCAGCATTTT. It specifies CASSLLGEDQPQHF.

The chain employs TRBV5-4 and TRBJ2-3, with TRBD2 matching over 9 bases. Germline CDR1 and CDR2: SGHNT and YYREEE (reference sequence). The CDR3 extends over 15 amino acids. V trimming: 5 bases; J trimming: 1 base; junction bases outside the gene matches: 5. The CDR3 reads CASSRGLAGTDTQYF. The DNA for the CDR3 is TGTGCCAGCAGTCGGGGACTAGCAGGCACAGATACGCAGTATTTT.

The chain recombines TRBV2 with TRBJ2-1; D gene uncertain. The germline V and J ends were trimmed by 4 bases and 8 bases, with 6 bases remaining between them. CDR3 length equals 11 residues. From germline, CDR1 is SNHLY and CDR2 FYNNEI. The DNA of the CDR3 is TGTGCCAGCAGTGCGACTGATGAGCAGTTCTTC. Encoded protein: CASSATDEQFF.

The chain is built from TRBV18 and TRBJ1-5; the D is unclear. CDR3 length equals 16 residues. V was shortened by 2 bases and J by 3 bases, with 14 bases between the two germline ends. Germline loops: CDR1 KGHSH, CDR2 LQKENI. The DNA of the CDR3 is TGTGCCAGCTCACCAAACCCCCAGATAATCAATCAGCCCCAGCATTTT. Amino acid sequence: CASSPNPQIINQPQHF. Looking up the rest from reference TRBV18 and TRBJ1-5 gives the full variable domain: NAGVMQNPRHLVRRRGQEARLRCSPMKGHSHVYWYRQLPEEGLKFMVYLQKENIIDESGMPKERFSAEFPKEGPSILRIQQVVRGDSAAYFCASSPNPQIINQPQHFGDGTRLSIL.

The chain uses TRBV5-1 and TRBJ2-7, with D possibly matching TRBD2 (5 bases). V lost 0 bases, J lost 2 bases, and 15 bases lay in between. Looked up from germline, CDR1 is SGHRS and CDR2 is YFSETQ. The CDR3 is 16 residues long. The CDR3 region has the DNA TGCGCCAGCAGCTTGGGATCGCTAGCACGGGCCTACGAGCAGTACTTC. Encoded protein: CASSLGSLARAYEQYF.

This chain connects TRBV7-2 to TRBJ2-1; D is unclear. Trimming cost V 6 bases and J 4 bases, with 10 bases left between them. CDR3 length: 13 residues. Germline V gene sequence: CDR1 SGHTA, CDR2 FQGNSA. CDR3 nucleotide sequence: TGTGCCAGCAGTCCTGCCGGATACAATGAGCAGTTCTTC. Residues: CASSPAGYNEQFF.

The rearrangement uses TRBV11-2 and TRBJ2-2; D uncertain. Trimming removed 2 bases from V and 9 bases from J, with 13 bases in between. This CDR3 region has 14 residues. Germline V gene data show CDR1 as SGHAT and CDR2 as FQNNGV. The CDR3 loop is CASSLKYLERELFF. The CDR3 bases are TGTGCCAGCAGCTTAAAGTATCTGGAGAGGGAGCTGTTTTTT.

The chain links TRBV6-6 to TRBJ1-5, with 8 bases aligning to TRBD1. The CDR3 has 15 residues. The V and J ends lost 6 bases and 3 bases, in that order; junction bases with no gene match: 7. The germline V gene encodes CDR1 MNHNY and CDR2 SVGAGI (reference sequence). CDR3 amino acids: CASSQRTGNNQPQHF. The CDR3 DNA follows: TGTGCCAGCAGCCAGAGGACAGGGAACAATCAGCCCCAGCATTTT.

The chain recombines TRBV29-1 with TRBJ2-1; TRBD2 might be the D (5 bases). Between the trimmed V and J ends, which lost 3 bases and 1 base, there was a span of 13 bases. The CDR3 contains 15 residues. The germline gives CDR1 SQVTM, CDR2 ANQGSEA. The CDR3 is CSVDGVIASYNEQFF. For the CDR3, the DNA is TGCAGCGTTGATGGGGTAATAGCGTCCTACAATGAGCAGTTCTTC.

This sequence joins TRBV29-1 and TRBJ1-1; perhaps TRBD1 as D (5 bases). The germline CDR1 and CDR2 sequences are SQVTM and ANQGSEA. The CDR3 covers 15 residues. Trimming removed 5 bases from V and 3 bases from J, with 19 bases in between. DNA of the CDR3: TGCAGCGTTCGGACATCCCTAGTTGGCGACACTGAAGCTTTCTTT. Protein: CSVRTSLVGDTEAFF. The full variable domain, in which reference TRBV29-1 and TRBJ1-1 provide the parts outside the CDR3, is SAVISQKPSRDICQRGTSLTIQCQVDSQVTMMFWYRQQPGQSLTLIATANQGSEATYESGFVIDKFPISRPNLTFSTLTVSNMSPEDSSIYLCSVRTSLVGDTEAFFGQGTRLTVV.

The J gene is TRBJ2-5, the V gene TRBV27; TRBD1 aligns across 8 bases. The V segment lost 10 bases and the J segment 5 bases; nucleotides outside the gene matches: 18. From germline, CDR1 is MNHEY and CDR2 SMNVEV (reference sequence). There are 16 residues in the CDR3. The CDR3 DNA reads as TGTGCCACCCCCGCAATGGACAGGGTGGGGCCGGAGACCCAGTACTTC. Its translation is CATPAMDRVGPETQYF.

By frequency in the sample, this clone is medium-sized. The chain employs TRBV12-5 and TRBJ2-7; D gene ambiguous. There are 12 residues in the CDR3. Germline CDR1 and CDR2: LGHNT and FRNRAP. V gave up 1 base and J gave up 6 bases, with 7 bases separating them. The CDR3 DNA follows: TGTGCTAGTGGTTTGGAAGTGGGCGAGCAGTACTTC. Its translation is CASGLEVGEQYF.

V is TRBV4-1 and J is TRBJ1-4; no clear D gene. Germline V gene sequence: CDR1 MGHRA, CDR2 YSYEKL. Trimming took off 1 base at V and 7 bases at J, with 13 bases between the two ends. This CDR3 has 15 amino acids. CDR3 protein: CASSQVLLRFEKLFF. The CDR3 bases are TGCGCCAGCAGCCAAGTCTTGCTCAGGTTTGAAAAACTGTTTTTT.

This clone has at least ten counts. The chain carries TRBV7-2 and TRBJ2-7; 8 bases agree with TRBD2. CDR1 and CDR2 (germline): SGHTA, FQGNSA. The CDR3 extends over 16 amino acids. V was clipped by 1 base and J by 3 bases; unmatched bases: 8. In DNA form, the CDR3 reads TGTGCCAGCAGCTTAGTCGGAGCGGGAGCTGGCTACGAGCAGTACTTC. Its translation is CASSLVGAGAGYEQYF.

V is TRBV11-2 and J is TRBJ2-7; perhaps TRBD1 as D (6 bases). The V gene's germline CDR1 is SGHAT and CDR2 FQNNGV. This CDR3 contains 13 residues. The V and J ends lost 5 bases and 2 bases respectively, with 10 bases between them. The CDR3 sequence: CASSKDSPYEQYF. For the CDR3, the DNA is TGTGCCAGCAGCAAGGACAGCCCCTACGAGCAGTACTTC.

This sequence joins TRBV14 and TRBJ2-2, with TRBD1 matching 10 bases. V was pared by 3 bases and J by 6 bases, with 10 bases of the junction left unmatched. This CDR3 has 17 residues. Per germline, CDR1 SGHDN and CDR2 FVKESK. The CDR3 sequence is CASSQNRDRGIAGELFF. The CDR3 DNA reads TGTGCCAGCAGCCAGAACCGGGACAGGGGTATAGCCGGGGAGCTGTTTTTT.

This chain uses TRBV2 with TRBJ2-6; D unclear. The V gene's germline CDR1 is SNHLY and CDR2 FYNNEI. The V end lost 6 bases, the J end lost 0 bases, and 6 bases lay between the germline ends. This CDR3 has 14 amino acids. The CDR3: CASRQYSGANVLTF. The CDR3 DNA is TGTGCCAGCAGGCAGTACTCTGGGGCCAACGTCCTGACTTTC.

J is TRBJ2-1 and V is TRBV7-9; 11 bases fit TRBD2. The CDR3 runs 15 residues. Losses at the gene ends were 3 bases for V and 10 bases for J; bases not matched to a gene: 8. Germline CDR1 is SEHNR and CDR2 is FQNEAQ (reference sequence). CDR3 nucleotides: TGTGCCAGCAGCTTCAGGACTAGCGGGTCCAGGGAGCAGTTCTTC. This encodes CASSFRTSGSREQFF.

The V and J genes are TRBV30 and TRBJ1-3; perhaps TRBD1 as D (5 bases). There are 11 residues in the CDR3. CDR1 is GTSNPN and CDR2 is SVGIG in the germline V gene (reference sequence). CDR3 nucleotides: TGTGGTGGGGGCTCTGGAAACACCATATATTTT. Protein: CGGGSGNTIYF. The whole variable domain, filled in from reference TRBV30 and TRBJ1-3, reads SQTIHQWPATLVQPVGSPLSLECTVEGTSNPNLYWYRQAAGRGLQLLFYSVGIGQISSEVPQNLSASRPQDRQFILSSKKLLLSDSGFYLCGGGSGNTIYFGEGSWLTVV.

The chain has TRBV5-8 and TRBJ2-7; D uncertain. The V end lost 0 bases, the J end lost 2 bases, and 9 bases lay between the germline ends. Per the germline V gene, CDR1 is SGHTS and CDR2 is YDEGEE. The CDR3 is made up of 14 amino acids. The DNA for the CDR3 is TGTGCCAGCAGCTTGGAACCCTCCACCTACGAGCAGTACTTC. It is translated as CASSLEPSTYEQYF.

The CDR3 loop reads CASSPGTGGINEQFF. The CDR3 nucleotides read TGTGCCAGTAGTCCCGGGACAGGGGGTATCAATGAGCAGTTCTTC. The V and J genes are TRBV19 and TRBJ2-1; 11 positions agree with TRBD1. The ends lost 5 bases at V and 6 bases at J; junction bases unmatched: 6. Germline V CDR1 and CDR2: LNHDA, SQIVND (reference sequence). The CDR3 contains 15 residues. Looking up the rest from reference TRBV19 and TRBJ2-1 gives the full variable domain: DGGITQSPKYLFRKEGQNVTLSCEQNLNHDAMYWYRQDPGQGLRLIYYSQIVNDFQKGDIAEGYSVSREKKESFPLTVTSAQKNPTAFYLCASSPGTGGINEQFFGPGTRLTVL.

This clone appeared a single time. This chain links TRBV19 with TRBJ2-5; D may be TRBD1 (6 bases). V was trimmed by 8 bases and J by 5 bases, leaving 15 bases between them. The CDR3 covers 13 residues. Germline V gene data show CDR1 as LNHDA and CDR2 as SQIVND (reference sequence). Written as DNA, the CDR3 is TGTGCCAGTGGAGTAGGGGGTTTTGAGACCCAGTACTTC. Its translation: CASGVGGFETQYF.